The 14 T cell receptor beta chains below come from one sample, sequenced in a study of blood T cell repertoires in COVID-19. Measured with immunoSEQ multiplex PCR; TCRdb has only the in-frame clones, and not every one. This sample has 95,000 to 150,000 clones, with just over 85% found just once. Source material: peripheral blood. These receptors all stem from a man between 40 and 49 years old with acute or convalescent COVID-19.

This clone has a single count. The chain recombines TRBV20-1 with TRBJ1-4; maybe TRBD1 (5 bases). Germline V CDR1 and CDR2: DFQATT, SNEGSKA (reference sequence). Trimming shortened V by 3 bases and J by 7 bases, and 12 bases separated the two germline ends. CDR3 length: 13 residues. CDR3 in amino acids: CSASSSGGEKLFF. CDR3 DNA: TGCAGTGCTAGTAGTAGCGGGGGTGAAAAACTGTTTTTT.

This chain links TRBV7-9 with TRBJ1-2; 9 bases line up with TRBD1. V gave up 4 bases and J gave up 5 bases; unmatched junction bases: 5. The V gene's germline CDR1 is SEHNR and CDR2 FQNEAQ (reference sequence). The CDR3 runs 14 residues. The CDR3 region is CASSSTGGGYGYTF. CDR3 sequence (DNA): TGTGCCAGCAGCTCAACAGGGGGCGGTTATGGCTACACCTTC. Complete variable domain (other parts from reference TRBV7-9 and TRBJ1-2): DTGVSQNPRHKITKRGQNVTFRCDPISEHNRLYWYRQTLGQGPEFLTYFQNEAQLEKSRLLSDRFSAERPKGSFSTLEIQRTEQGDSAMYLCASSSTGGGYGYTFGSGTRLTVV.

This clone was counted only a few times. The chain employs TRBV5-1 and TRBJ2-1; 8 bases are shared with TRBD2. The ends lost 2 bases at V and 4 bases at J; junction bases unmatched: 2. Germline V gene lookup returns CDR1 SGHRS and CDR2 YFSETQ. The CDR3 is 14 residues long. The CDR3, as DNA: TGCGCCAGCAGCTTAGCGGGGGTATACAATGAGCAGTTCTTC. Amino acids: CASSLAGVYNEQFF.

The CDR3: CASSSGGDTEAFF. DNA of the CDR3: TGTGCCAGCAGCTCAGGGGGCGACACTGAAGCTTTCTTT. The chain uses TRBV11-1 and TRBJ1-1; TRBD1 aligns across 8 bases. The germline V gene has CDR1 SGHAT and CDR2 FQDESV (reference sequence). Trimming cost V 4 bases and J 3 bases; bases outside gene matches: 1. The CDR3 covers 13 residues.

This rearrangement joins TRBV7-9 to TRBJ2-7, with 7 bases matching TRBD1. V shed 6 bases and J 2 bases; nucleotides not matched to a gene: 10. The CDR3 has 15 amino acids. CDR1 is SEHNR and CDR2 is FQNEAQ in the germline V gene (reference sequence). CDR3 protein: CASRLGTDYTYEQYF. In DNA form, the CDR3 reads TGTGCCAGCAGACTGGGGACAGACTATACCTACGAGCAGTACTTC. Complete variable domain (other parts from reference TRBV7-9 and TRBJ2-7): DTGVSQNPRHKITKRGQNVTFRCDPISEHNRLYWYRQTLGQGPEFLTYFQNEAQLEKSRLLSDRFSAERPKGSFSTLEIQRTEQGDSAMYLCASRLGTDYTYEQYFGPGTRLTVT.

CDR3 region: CASSPTSLTDTQYF. The CDR3, as DNA: TGTGCCAGCAGCCCGACTAGCCTCACAGATACGCAGTATTTT. The chain links TRBV5-4 to TRBJ2-3; TRBD2 matches 7 bases. This CDR3 is 14 amino acids long. V was pared by 4 bases and J by 2 bases, with 4 bases of the junction left unmatched. Germline CDR1 SGHNT, CDR2 YYREEE (reference sequence).

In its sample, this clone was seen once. CDR3 region: CASSNQAVGNQPQHF. CDR3 nucleotide sequence: TGTGCCAGTAGTAATCAGGCAGTTGGGAATCAGCCCCAGCATTTT. The gene calls are TRBV19 and TRBJ1-5; no firm D call. The CDR3 consists of 15 residues. The V and J ends lost 4 bases and 4 bases respectively, with 14 bases between them. Germline assignment: CDR1 LNHDA and CDR2 SQIVND (reference sequence).

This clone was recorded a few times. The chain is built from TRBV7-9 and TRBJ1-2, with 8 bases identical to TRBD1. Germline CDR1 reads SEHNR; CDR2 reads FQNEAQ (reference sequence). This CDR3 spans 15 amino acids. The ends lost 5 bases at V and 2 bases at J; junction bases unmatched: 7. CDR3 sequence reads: CASSTTGAANYGYTF. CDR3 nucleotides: TGTGCCAGCAGCACGACAGGGGCGGCCAACTATGGCTACACCTTC.

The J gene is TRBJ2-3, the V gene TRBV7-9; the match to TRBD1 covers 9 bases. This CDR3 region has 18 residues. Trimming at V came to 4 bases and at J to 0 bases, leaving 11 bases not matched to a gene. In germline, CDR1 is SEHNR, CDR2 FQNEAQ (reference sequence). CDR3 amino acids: CASSSTGGPGASTDTQYF. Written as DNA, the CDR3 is TGTGCCAGCAGCTCGACAGGGGGACCGGGGGCGAGCACAGATACGCAGTATTTT.

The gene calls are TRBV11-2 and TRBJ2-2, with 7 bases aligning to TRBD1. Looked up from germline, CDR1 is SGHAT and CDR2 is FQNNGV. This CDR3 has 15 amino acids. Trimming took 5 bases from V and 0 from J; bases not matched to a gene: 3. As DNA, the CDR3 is TGTGCCAGCAGCCCCGGGACAGCGAACACCGGGGAGCTGTTTTTT. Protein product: CASSPGTANTGELFF.

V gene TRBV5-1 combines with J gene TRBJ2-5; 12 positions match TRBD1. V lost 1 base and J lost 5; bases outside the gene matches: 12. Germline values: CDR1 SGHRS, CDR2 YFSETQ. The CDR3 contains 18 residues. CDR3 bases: TGCGCCAGCAGCTTGTACGGGACAGGGGGCTTCTCCGGCGAGACCCAGTACTTC. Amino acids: CASSLYGTGGFSGETQYF.

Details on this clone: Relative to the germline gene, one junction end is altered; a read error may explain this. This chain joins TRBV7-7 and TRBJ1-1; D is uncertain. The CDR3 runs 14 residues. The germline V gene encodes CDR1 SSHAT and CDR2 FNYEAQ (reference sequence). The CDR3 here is CASSSGIGDTEAFF. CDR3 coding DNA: TGTGCTAGCAGTTCGGGAATTGGGGACACTGAAGCTTTCTTT. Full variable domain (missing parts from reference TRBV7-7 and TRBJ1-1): GAGVSQSPRYKVTKRGQDVTLRCDPISSHATLYWYQQALGQGPEFLTYFNYEAQPDKSGLPSDRFSAERPEGSISTLTIQRTEQRDSAMYRCASSSGIGDTEAFFGQGTRLTVV.

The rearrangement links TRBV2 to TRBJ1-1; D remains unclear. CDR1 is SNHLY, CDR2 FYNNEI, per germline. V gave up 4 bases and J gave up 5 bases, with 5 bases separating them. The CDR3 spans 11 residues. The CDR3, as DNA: TGTGCCAGCAGTGCTACTACTGAAGCTTTCTTT. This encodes CASSATTEAFF.

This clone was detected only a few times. The CDR3 spells CASTFGAGNTIYF. As DNA, the CDR3 is TGTGCCAGCACCTTCGGGGCTGGAAACACCATATATTTT. The V and J genes are TRBV2 and TRBJ1-3; no firm D call. Germline CDR1 reads SNHLY; CDR2 reads FYNNEI. This CDR3 region has 13 residues. Trimming stripped 7 bases from V and 2 bases from J, with 9 bases between.